This T cell receptor (beta chain) is from a study of vaccination and CD4 T cells after COVID-19. This CDR3 contains 15 residues. Germline V CDR1 and CDR2: SGHTA, FQGTGA. On this clonotype: What it recognizes is unknown. One end of the junction fails to match germline, which may point to a read error.

Cultured CD4+ T-cell DNA underwent Oncomine TCR Beta short-read sequencing. Each CDR3 protein gets one entry after TCRdb re-called the PCR reads with MiXCR. The sample consists of 15,000 to 16,000 distinct CDR3 sequences, approximately 52% of them appearing once. Described treatment: approximately nine-day PBMC culture with coronavirus spike peptide pools or control peptides (ViraFEST assay). This TCR was recovered from a human donor who had recovered from COVID-19. The chain recombines TRBV7-3 with TRBJ2-1, with TRBD2 matching 9 bases. The sequencing input was CD4+ T cells from blood, cultured in vitro. This CDR3 is CASGLVSGSNNEQFF. CDR3 nucleotide sequence: TGTGCCAGCGGCTTAGTTAGCGGGAGTAACAATGAGCAGTTCTTC.